The rows below give T cell receptor beta chains drawn from one sample of a study of CD8 T cells in ankylosing spondylitis. One entry per CDR3 protein results from TCRdb running MiXCR on the 5' RACE reads. The sample holds approximately 350,000 distinct CDR3 sequences, roughly 20% seen once. Sequencing was done on a sample of blood, either unsorted or a sorted T cell fraction (not recorded which). These receptors were collected from a male donor with ankylosing spondylitis or in good health (not recorded which). Both conserved end residues are part of each CDR3. D genes are given only for firm matches. Clone size appears in some rows only: once, few, many, or a class for an expanded clone.

d_call clone_size j_call v_call cdr3_aa cdr3_nt
- - TRBJ2-2 TRBV30 CAWSVAAGGELFF TGTGCCTGGAGTGTAGCGGCGGGCGGGGAGCTGTTTTTT
TRBD1 few TRBJ2-6 TRBV3-1 CASSRSRSTGASGANVLTF TGTGCCAGCAGCCGAAGTAGGTCCACAGGGGCTTCTGGGGCCAACGTCCTGACTTTC
- many TRBJ2-1 TRBV3-1 CASSQEHYNEQFF TGTGCCAGCAGCCAAGAACACTACAATGAGCAGTTCTTC
- few TRBJ2-7 TRBV6-2/TRBV6-3 CASSYSFGTYEQYF TGTGCCAGCAGTTACTCGTTCGGCACCTACGAGCAGTACTTC
- - TRBJ2-5 TRBV5-1 CASRKTGRETQYF TGCGCCAGCAGAAAAACAGGGCGAGAGACCCAGTACTTC
TRBD1 many TRBJ2-2 TRBV29-1 CSVHTDRGPLGTGELFF TGCAGCGTTCATACTGACAGGGGGCCCTTGGGCACCGGGGAGCTGTTTTTT
- few TRBJ1-1 TRBV4-2 CASSYRAPNTEAFF TGTGCCAGCAGCTACCGAGCCCCGAACACTGAAGCTTTCTTT
TRBD2 few TRBJ2-1 TRBV25-1 CASRSGGPGYNEQFF TGTGCCAGCAGGAGCGGGGGACCCGGCTACAATGAGCAGTTCTTC
- few TRBJ2-6 TRBV9 CASHGVSGANVLTF TGTGCCAGCCACGGAGTCTCTGGGGCCAACGTCCTGACTTTC
TRBD2 few TRBJ2-7 TRBV30 CAWNGDYGYEQYF TGTGCCTGGAACGGGGACTACGGCTACGAGCAGTACTTC
- - TRBJ2-1 TRBV11-2 CASSPPTDNEQFF TGTGCCAGCAGCCCACCGACGGACAATGAGCAGTTCTTC
TRBD2 few TRBJ2-1 TRBV29-1 CSVGLAGWNEQFF TGCAGCGTTGGACTAGCGGGATGGAATGAGCAGTTCTTC
- - TRBJ2-7 TRBV2 CASSRQTLYSYEQYF TGTGCCAGCAGTAGACAGACCCTATACTCCTACGAGCAGTACTTC
TRBD1 - TRBJ2-1 TRBV11-2 CASSNRPGTARTEQFF TGTGCCAGCAGCAACCGCCCGGGGACAGCAAGAACCGAGCAGTTCTTC
TRBD1 - TRBJ2-1 TRBV4-1 CASSSSGTGGKNEQFF TGCGCCAGCAGCTCCTCCGGGACAGGGGGTAAGAATGAGCAGTTCTTC